These 18 T cell receptor beta chains were sequenced from one sample in a study of cytomegalovirus exposure and HLA in healthy donors. Primers for the PCR totalled 60 Vbeta and 13 Jbeta. Only in-frame clones appear in the TCRdb table, and some are missing; sequencing was by immunoSEQ multiplex PCR. Among fewer than 250,000 clones, about nine tenths were seen once, and the ten largest hold 1% to 1.5%. Sequencing was performed on PBMCs. The receptors were sampled from a man in his thirties or forties in good health and CMV-seronegative.

The table lists this clone with a count of one. J is TRBJ2-1 and V is TRBV11-3; D is unresolved. CDR3 length: 16 amino acids. Between the trimmed V and J ends, which lost 6 bases and 7 bases, there was a span of 22 bases. From germline, CDR1 is SGHNT and CDR2 YENEEA. The CDR3 DNA is TGTGCCAGCAGTCTTCAATCCGGGTCCTCTGGGAATGAGCAGTTCTTC. It yields the protein CASSLQSGSSGNEQFF.

This clone was recorded only once. The chain links TRBV6-1 to TRBJ2-2, with TRBD2 matching 8 bases. This CDR3 region has 18 residues. The germline gives CDR1 MNHNS, CDR2 SASEGT. V dropped 0 bases and J dropped 6; count of bases not matched to a gene: 12. The CDR3 region is CASSEAWAGTSFPGELFF. CDR3 nucleotide sequence: TGTGCCAGCAGTGAAGCTTGGGCCGGGACTAGTTTCCCCGGGGAGCTGTTTTTT.

The chain carries TRBV4-1 and TRBJ2-5; perhaps TRBD2 as D (6 bases). Germline V gene data show CDR1 as MGHRA and CDR2 as YSYEKL. V lost 4 bases, J lost 3 bases, and 12 bases lay in between. This CDR3 contains 14 residues. The DNA of the CDR3 is TGCGCCAGCAGCCGAGCGGGCAGGGAAGAGACCCAGTACTTC. It codes for CASSRAGREETQYF.

The chain joins TRBV7-9 to TRBJ2-7, with D perhaps TRBD2 (5 bases). CDR1 and CDR2 from the germline V gene are SEHNR and FQNEAQ (reference sequence). This CDR3 spans 14 amino acids. The ends were cut back, 5 bases at V and 1 base at J, with 12 bases in the middle. CDR3 residues: CASSPRPGSYEQYF. The CDR3 coding sequence is TGTGCCAGCAGCCCCCGTCCGGGATCCTACGAGCAGTACTTC.

In the case of this clone: The junction and the germline gene differ at one end; a read error may be behind it. The rearrangement uses TRBV9 and TRBJ1-2; maybe TRBD1 (6 bases). The CDR3 loop spans 13 amino acids. Germline V gives CDR1 SGDLS, CDR2 YYNGEE. DNA of the CDR3: TGTGCCAGCAGCGTAGACAGGGACTATGGCCACACCTTC. This codes for CASSVDRDYGHTF. The variable domain in full, completed from reference TRBV9 and TRBJ1-2, reads DSGVTQTPKHLITATGQRVTLRCSPRSGDLSVYWYQQSLDQGLQFLIQYYNGEERAKGNILERFSAQQFPDLHSELNLSSLELGDSALYFCASSVDRDYGHTFGSGTRLTVV.

This clone was counted a few times. The chain uses TRBV15 and TRBJ1-3, with no clear D. In germline, CDR1 is LNHNV, CDR2 YYDKDF (reference sequence). This CDR3 is 13 amino acids long. Trimming took off 6 bases at V and 0 bases at J, with 6 bases between the two ends. The CDR3 loop reads CATRQISGNTIYF. The CDR3 coding sequence is TGTGCCACCAGACAGATCTCTGGAAACACCATATATTTT.

The chain couples TRBV30 to TRBJ1-1; the D gene is possibly TRBD1 (5 bases). The V end was cut by 5 bases, the J end by 0 bases, with 10 bases between. CDR3 length: 13 residues. Per germline, CDR1 GTSNPN and CDR2 SVGIG (reference sequence). The CDR3 loop is CAWGAGLNTEAFF. The DNA of the CDR3 is TGTGCCTGGGGGGCAGGGTTGAACACTGAAGCTTTCTTT.

The V gene is TRBV7-2, the J gene TRBJ1-5; 9 bases map to TRBD1. V shed 0 bases and J 9 bases; nucleotides not matched to a gene: 9. The germline V gene has CDR1 SGHTA and CDR2 FQGNSA. The CDR3 length is 16 residues. The DNA for the CDR3 is TGTGCCAGCAGCTTAGCGCTGGTGGGACAGGGATCGCCCCAGCATTTT. It is translated as CASSLALVGQGSPQHF.

The rearrangement joins TRBV4-3 to TRBJ1-4; the match to TRBD1 covers 7 bases. CDR1 is LGHNA and CDR2 is YSLEER in the germline V gene. V shed 0 bases, J shed 4 bases, and the junction held 8 bases outside the gene matches. The CDR3 is 17 residues long. The CDR3 DNA reads TGCGCCAGCAGCCAAGATCCCCCGACAGGGAATAATGAAAAACTGTTTTTT. Translated: CASSQDPPTGNNEKLFF.

The chain uses TRBV28 and TRBJ2-3; TRBD1 matches at 8 bases. After removal of 7 bases from V and 3 bases from J, the junction contained 6 bases not matched to a gene. Germline V lookup: CDR1 MDHEN, CDR2 SYDVKM. The CDR3 extends over 14 amino acids. The CDR3 coding sequence is TGTGCCAGCATAGCAGGGGGCGAAACAGATACGCAGTATTTT. It is translated as CASIAGGETDTQYF.

The chain recombines TRBV7-9 with TRBJ2-7; tentative D call: TRBD1 (5 bases). This CDR3 has 13 amino acids. The V end was cut by 2 bases, the J end by 4 bases, with 9 bases between. CDR1 SEHNR and CDR2 FQNEAQ come from the germline V gene (reference sequence). DNA for the CDR3: TGTGCCAGCAGCTTATCAGGGTTATACGAGCAGTACTTC. Amino acid sequence: CASSLSGLYEQYF.

The gene calls are TRBV5-6 and TRBJ2-5; 11 nucleotides line up with TRBD2. Germline V gene data show CDR1 as SGHDT and CDR2 as YYEEEE. This CDR3 spans 15 amino acids. V lost 4 bases and J lost 4; bases outside the gene matches: 6. CDR3 loop: CASSRLAGSGETQYF. CDR3 coding DNA: TGTGCCAGCAGCAGACTAGCGGGGAGTGGAGAGACCCAGTACTTC.

The J gene is TRBJ1-6, the V gene TRBV30, with TRBD1 as a possible D gene (5 bases). Germline V CDR1 and CDR2: GTSNPN, SVGIG (reference sequence). The length of the CDR3 is 15 residues. Between the trimmed V and J ends, which lost 5 bases and 0 bases, there was a span of 11 bases. The CDR3 DNA reads as TGTGCCTGGTCGGGGGTGAGCTCCTATAATTCACCCCTCCACTTT. Translated, it gives CAWSGVSSYNSPLHF.

V is TRBV21-1 and J is TRBJ2-3; TRBD2 is the table's D call and was not checked against the DNA. TRBV21-1 is a pseudogene segment. This CDR3 is 17 amino acids long. The CDR3 region is CASSRSVLAGGTDTQYF. Here the CDR3 DNA reads TGTGCCAGCAGTAGATCCGTCTTAGCGGGGGGCACAGATACGCAGTATTTT.

This chain uses TRBV5-1 with TRBJ1-6; D perhaps matches TRBD1 (5 bases). Per the germline V gene, CDR1 is SGHRS and CDR2 is YFSETQ. V was trimmed by 3 bases and J by 9 bases, leaving 19 bases between them. The CDR3 is made up of 16 amino acids. Here the CDR3 DNA reads TGCGCCAGCAGCTCGGGGTCTGGGACTTCTCGTTCACCCCTCCACTTT. Protein product: CASSSGSGTSRSPLHF. The entire variable domain, with the rest obtained from reference TRBV5-1 and TRBJ1-6, is as follows: KAGVTQTPRYLIKTRGQQVTLSCSPISGHRSVSWYQQTPGQGLQFLFEYFSETQRNKGNFPGRFSGRQFSNSRSEMNVSTLELGDSALYLCASSSGSGTSRSPLHFGNGTRLTVT.

The V call is TRBV28, the J call TRBJ2-4, with 7 nucleotides matching TRBD1. The CDR3 runs 14 residues. Germline V gene data show CDR1 as MDHEN and CDR2 as SYDVKM. Germline trimming cut 5 bases from V and 5 bases from J; bases unmatched to any gene: 6. For the CDR3, the DNA is TGTGCCAGCAGTCAGACAGGGCTCGAAAACATTCAGTACTTC. Translating it yields CASSQTGLENIQYF. Together with reference TRBV28 and TRBJ2-4, the CDR3 gives the full variable domain: DVKVTQSSRYLVKRTGEKVFLECVQDMDHENMFWYRQDPGLGLRLIYFSYDVKMKEKGDIPEGYSVSREKKERFSLILESASTNQTSMYLCASSQTGLENIQYFGAGTRLSVL.

V gene TRBV4-1 combines with J gene TRBJ2-3; TRBD2 aligns across 9 bases. The CDR3 is 17 amino acids. V was clipped by 4 bases and J by 2 bases; unmatched bases: 10. CDR1 is MGHRA, CDR2 YSYEKL, per germline. This CDR3 is CASSLRLGGRATDTQYF. CDR3 DNA: TGCGCCAGCAGCCTCCGACTGGGCGGGAGGGCCACAGATACGCAGTATTTT.

The V gene is TRBV29-1, the J gene TRBJ2-5, with D possibly being TRBD2 (7 bases). The germline gives CDR1 SQVTM, CDR2 ANQGSEA. Trimming removed 5 bases from V and 2 bases from J, with 21 bases in between. The CDR3 extends over 16 amino acids. The chain's CDR3 is CSVRALRGGTQETQYF. CDR3 nucleotides: TGCAGCGTTAGAGCTTTGAGGGGGGGGACACAAGAGACCCAGTACTTC.